The 18 T cell receptor beta chains given below trace back to one sample, sequenced in a study of T cells after somatic rescue of genetic block. The method was immunoSEQ multiplex PCR; TCRdb's version includes in-frame clones alone and lacks a portion of them. The sample has 50,000 to 60,000 clones, 96% seen once; the top ten hold roughly 0.077%. Material: peripheral blood mononuclear cells (PBMCs). The receptors come from a child younger than two.

This chain connects TRBV6-1 to TRBJ1-5; 8 bases match TRBD1. The CDR3 covers 15 residues. J lost 3 bases, V lost 5 bases, and 6 bases had no gene match. Germline CDR1 is MNHNS and CDR2 is SASEGT. The CDR3 loop reads CASSRKTGVNQPQHF. The CDR3 region has the DNA TGTGCCAGCAGTAGAAAGACAGGGGTCAATCAGCCCCAGCATTTT.

The rearrangement joins TRBV7-3 to TRBJ2-3; possible D gene TRBD2, 6 bases. V lost 2 bases, J lost 0 bases, and 9 bases lay in between. This CDR3 comprises 15 residues. CDR1 is SGHTA and CDR2 is FQGTGA in the germline V gene. The CDR3 DNA follows: TGTGCCAGCAGCTTACGCGGAGGGAGCACAGATACGCAGTATTTT. This codes for CASSLRGGSTDTQYF. The full variable domain, its missing parts supplied by reference TRBV7-3 and TRBJ2-3, is GAGVSQTPSNKVTEKGKYVELRCDPISGHTALYWYRQSLGQGPEFLIYFQGTGAADDSGLPNDRFFAVRPEGSVSTLKIQRTERGDSAVYLCASSLRGGSTDTQYFGPGTRLTVL.

V and J are TRBV28 and TRBJ1-2; 10 bases line up with TRBD1. The CDR3 consists of 14 residues. Germline lookup yields CDR1 MDHEN and CDR2 SYDVKM. V shed 6 bases, J shed 5 bases, and the junction held 6 bases outside the gene matches. The CDR3 spells CASRPPGQGYGYTF. CDR3 nucleotides: TGTGCCAGCAGACCACCGGGACAGGGGTATGGCTACACCTTC.

The chain joins TRBV7-2 to TRBJ1-5; 9 positions agree with TRBD1. This CDR3 spans 17 amino acids. Germline trimming cut 5 bases from V and 2 bases from J; bases unmatched to any gene: 10. The germline CDR1 and CDR2 sequences are SGHTA and FQGNSA. CDR3 DNA sequence: TGTGCCAGCAGCCCCTACAGGGGGCGAGGGGGCAATCAGCCCCAGCATTTT. The encoded protein is CASSPYRGRGGNQPQHF.

This sequence joins TRBV7-9 and TRBJ1-1; D is unclear. Germline loops: CDR1 SEHNR, CDR2 FQNEAQ (reference sequence). V was clipped by 7 bases and J by 0 bases, with 12 bases between them. The CDR3 runs 14 residues. The CDR3 loop is CASIPLLLNTEAFF. The CDR3 region has the DNA TGTGCCAGCATCCCCCTGCTGTTGAACACTGAAGCTTTCTTT. The variable domain in full, completed from reference TRBV7-9 and TRBJ1-1, reads DTGVSQNPRHKITKRGQNVTFRCDPISEHNRLYWYRQTLGQGPEFLTYFQNEAQLEKSRLLSDRFSAERPKGSFSTLEIQRTEQGDSAMYLCASIPLLLNTEAFFGQGTRLTVV.

The chain recombines TRBV4-3 with TRBJ2-3; D is possibly TRBD1 (5 bases). V lost 9 bases, J lost 3 bases, and 16 bases lay in between. There are 14 residues in the CDR3. The germline V gene encodes CDR1 LGHNA and CDR2 YSLEER. The CDR3 here is CASRRTIGTDTQYF. The CDR3 DNA reads TGCGCCAGTCGGCGGACAATTGGAACAGATACGCAGTATTTT.

The sample holds a few counts of this clone. The chain links TRBV6-1 to TRBJ2-3, with D hard to call. The germline CDR1 and CDR2 sequences are MNHNS and SASEGT. Trimming took 2 bases from V and 0 from J, leaving 9 bases between them. The CDR3 consists of 15 residues. CDR3 nucleotides: TGTGCCAGCAGTGAATGGGCGGTAAGCACAGATACGCAGTATTTT. Protein product: CASSEWAVSTDTQYF.

In its sample, this clone was seen once. The gene calls are TRBV28 and TRBJ2-1, with a possible D match to TRBD1 (5 bases). The length of the CDR3 is 15 residues. Germline CDR1 reads MDHEN; CDR2 reads SYDVKM. V lost 4 bases to trimming and J lost 4 bases, with 14 bases between them. CDR3 DNA: TGTGCCAGCAGTTGTAGGGGCCTTACATACAATGAGCAGTTCTTC. Amino acid sequence: CASSCRGLTYNEQFF.

The chain recombines TRBV6-6 with TRBJ2-7; weak D call: TRBD1 (5 bases). The germline V gene encodes CDR1 MNHNY and CDR2 SVGAGI (reference sequence). V lost 1 base and J lost 3, with 7 bases in between. CDR3 length: 13 residues. CDR3 amino acids: CASSYFDSYEQYF. For the CDR3, the DNA is TGTGCCAGCAGTTACTTCGACAGCTACGAGCAGTACTTC.

The V and J genes are TRBV6-6 and TRBJ2-7, with D possibly matching TRBD2 (6 bases). Per germline, CDR1 MNHNY and CDR2 SVGAGI (reference sequence). This CDR3 is built from 15 residues. V shed 5 bases and J shed 3 bases, with 17 bases lying between them. CDR3 protein: CASSNAGSRNYEQYF. Written as DNA, the CDR3 is TGTGCCAGCAGTAACGCCGGGAGTCGGAACTACGAGCAGTACTTC.

This chain links TRBV11-1 with TRBJ2-5, with TRBD2 matching over 9 bases. The CDR3 extends over 14 amino acids. Germline V gene sequence: CDR1 SGHAT, CDR2 FQDESV (reference sequence). With V trimmed by 5 bases and J by 5 bases, 6 bases remained unmatched. The DNA for the CDR3 is TGTGCCAGCAGCCCGGCGGGGGGGGAGGAGACCCAGTACTTC. It encodes CASSPAGGEETQYF.

The chain uses TRBV4-1 and TRBJ2-7; D remains ambiguous. V was shortened by 4 bases and J by 0 bases, with 7 bases between the two germline ends. The CDR3 is 13 amino acids. Per the germline V gene, CDR1 is MGHRA and CDR2 is YSYEKL. The CDR3 DNA reads as TGCGCCAGCAGCCCCCGACACTCCTACGAGCAGTACTTC. It codes for CASSPRHSYEQYF.

The chain combines TRBV29-1 with TRBJ2-2; maybe TRBD2 (5 bases). Germline V gene data show CDR1 as SQVTM and CDR2 as ANQGSEA. CDR3 length equals 13 residues. V was clipped by 0 bases and J by 5 bases, with 7 bases between them. The CDR3 sequence is CSVEDPGTGELFF. The CDR3 nucleotides read TGCAGCGTTGAAGACCCGGGGACCGGGGAGCTGTTTTTT.

The rearrangement uses TRBV6-5 and TRBJ2-7; TRBD1 aligns across 9 bases. The CDR3 spans 16 residues. Germline lookup yields CDR1 MNHEY and CDR2 SVGAGI. V shed 0 bases and J 2 bases; nucleotides not matched to a gene: 5. The CDR3 here is CASSYSYRGLTYEQYF. CDR3 nucleotide sequence: TGTGCCAGCAGTTACTCCTACAGGGGGCTAACCTACGAGCAGTACTTC.

This rearrangement joins TRBV6-6 to TRBJ1-2, with TRBD1 matching 7 bases. With 5 bases clipped from V and 3 bases from J, the junction kept 9 bases outside the gene matches. This CDR3 is built from 15 residues. CDR1 is MNHNY and CDR2 is SVGAGI in the germline V gene (reference sequence). CDR3 bases: TGTGCCAGCAGTGCAGATACCGGGACAGACTATGGCTACACCTTC. It codes for CASSADTGTDYGYTF.

The V and J genes are TRBV6-1 and TRBJ1-1; D gene uncertain. Germline V gene lookup returns CDR1 MNHNS and CDR2 SASEGT. The V and J ends lost 1 base and 6 bases respectively, with 15 bases between them. CDR3 length equals 15 residues. CDR3 sequence: CASSEGVPGRSEAFF. CDR3 nucleotides: TGTGCCAGCAGTGAAGGGGTCCCAGGAAGATCTGAAGCTTTCTTT.

The V gene is TRBV10-3, the J gene TRBJ1-4, with TRBD1 matching over 7 bases. The V segment lost 11 bases and the J segment 3 bases; nucleotides outside the gene matches: 6. The CDR3 has 13 residues. Germline V gene sequence: CDR1 ENHRY, CDR2 SYGVKD. The CDR3 is CAARGGANEKLFF. CDR3 in DNA: TGTGCCGCCAGGGGGGGTGCTAATGAAAAACTGTTTTTT.

V is TRBV10-1 and J is TRBJ2-2; D unresolved. With 3 bases removed from V and 0 bases from J, the gap between germline ends came to 11 bases. Germline V gene sequence: CDR1 WNHNN, CDR2 SYGVQD (reference sequence). CDR3 length: 16 residues. The CDR3 DNA is TGCGCCAGCAGTGAACCCAAAGGCGCGAACACCGGGGAGCTGTTTTTT. Translating it yields CASSEPKGANTGELFF.